The 2 T cell receptor beta chains reported below all come from one sample, sequenced in a study of blood T cell repertoires in COVID-19. Clones were read by immunoSEQ multiplex PCR, and TCRdb kept only the in-frame ones, dropping some. The sample lists over 200,000 clones, about four fifths seen once, with approximately 8% in the top ten. Sequenced input: peripheral blood. These receptors were taken from a woman in her forties or fifties with active or convalescent COVID-19.

The chain recombines TRBV28 with TRBJ1-6, with unresolved D. Germline CDR1 reads MDHEN; CDR2 reads SYDVKM. The V end was cut by 6 bases, the J end by 7 bases, with 7 bases between. The CDR3 consists of 12 residues. The CDR3: CASRGGNSPLHF. CDR3 DNA: TGTGCCAGCAGGGGAGGAAATTCACCCCTCCACTTT.

DNA of the CDR3: TGCGCCAGCAGCCAAGATTTTCTAGGACAGGCCTACAATGAGCAGTTCTTC. This translates into CASSQDFLGQAYNEQFF. This rearrangement joins TRBV4-1 to TRBJ2-1, with 7 bases matching TRBD1. CDR1 is MGHRA and CDR2 is YSYEKL in the germline V gene. V was clipped by 0 bases and J by 2 bases; unmatched bases: 7. The CDR3 has 17 residues.